This T cell receptor beta chain derives from a study of technical replicates of blood from several donors. The CDR3 runs 16 residues. Germline V gene lookup returns CDR1 LGHNT and CDR2 FRNRAP. The germline V and J ends were trimmed by 1 base and 2 bases, with 15 bases remaining between them. Repertoires were generated with immunoSEQ multiplex PCR, while TCRdb's copy carries only in-frame clones and drops some. The sample includes approximately 79,000 clones, over 90% of them seen just once. The chain uses TRBV12-5 and TRBJ2-7; D possibly corresponds to TRBD2 (6 bases). Sequences were obtained from T cells isolated from PBMCs. The clonotype originates from a human donor in good health. The CDR3 region has the DNA TGTGCTAGTGGTTTGGAAACCGGGACTTTACCCTACGAGCAGTACTTC. Translating it yields CASGLETGTLPYEQYF.